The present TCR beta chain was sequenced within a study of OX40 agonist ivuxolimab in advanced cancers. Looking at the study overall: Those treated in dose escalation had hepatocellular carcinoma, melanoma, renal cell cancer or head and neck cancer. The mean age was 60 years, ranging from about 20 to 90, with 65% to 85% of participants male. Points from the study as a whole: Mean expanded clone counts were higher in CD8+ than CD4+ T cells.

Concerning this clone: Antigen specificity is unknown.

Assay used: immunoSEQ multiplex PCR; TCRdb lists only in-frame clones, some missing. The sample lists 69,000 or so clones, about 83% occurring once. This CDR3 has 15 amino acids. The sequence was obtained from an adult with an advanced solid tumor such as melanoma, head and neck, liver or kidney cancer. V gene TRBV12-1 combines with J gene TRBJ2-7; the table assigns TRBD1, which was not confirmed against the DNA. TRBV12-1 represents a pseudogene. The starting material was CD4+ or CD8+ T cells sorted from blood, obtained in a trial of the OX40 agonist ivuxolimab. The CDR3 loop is CASSPTGDRDYEQYF. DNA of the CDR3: TGTGCCAGCAGCCCGACCGGGGACAGGGACTACGAGCAGTACTTC.